Each of the 10 T cell receptor beta chains below was sequenced from the same sample in a study of blood T cell repertoires in COVID-19. Generated by immunoSEQ multiplex PCR, the TCRdb table keeps only in-frame clones and is missing some. The data show a few hundred thousand clones, approximately 83% seen once. The sequenced sample consisted of PBMCs or T cells enriched from blood (not recorded which). Source of these receptors: a woman aged 40 to 50 with acute COVID-19.

The V gene is TRBV4-2, the J gene TRBJ2-1; D perhaps matches TRBD2 (6 bases). Germline V gene sequence: CDR1 LGHNA, CDR2 YNFKEQ. Trimming took off 0 bases at V and 9 bases at J, with 15 bases between the two ends. The CDR3 is 15 residues long. The CDR3 bases are TGTGCCAGCAGCCAAGAGGAGGGCTGGCGGAGTGAGCAGTTCTTC. Protein product: CASSQEEGWRSEQFF.

The CDR3 loop is CSSTQGDTEAFF. The CDR3 DNA reads as TGCAGCTCCACCCAGGGGGACACTGAAGCTTTCTTT. The chain uses TRBV29-1 and TRBJ1-1; 7 nucleotides match TRBD1. The germline V gene encodes CDR1 SQVTM and CDR2 ANQGSEA. The CDR3 consists of 12 residues. Losses at the gene ends were 8 bases for V and 3 bases for J; bases not matched to a gene: 6.

In nucleotides, the CDR3 is TGTGCCAGCAGCACATTTAGTGTGGGACAGGGGGCTGGAAACACCATATATTTT. It yields the protein CASSTFSVGQGAGNTIYF. This chain links TRBV7-8 with TRBJ1-3; 11 bases are shared with TRBD1. The V segment lost 5 bases and the J segment 2 bases; nucleotides outside the gene matches: 11. Germline V gene lookup returns CDR1 SGHVS and CDR2 FQNEAQ. The CDR3 is 18 amino acids.

This chain uses TRBV9 with TRBJ1-2, with D possibly being TRBD1 (5 bases). The length of the CDR3 is 13 residues. The V and J ends lost 3 bases and 4 bases respectively, with 10 bases between them. The germline CDR1 and CDR2 sequences are SGDLS and YYNGEE. This CDR3 reads CASSAGLLYGYTF. CDR3 bases: TGTGCCAGCAGCGCGGGACTGCTCTATGGCTACACCTTC.

The V call is TRBV5-1, the J call TRBJ2-3; D might be TRBD2 (6 bases). V lost 4 bases, J lost 2 bases, and 17 bases lay in between. CDR1 is SGHRS and CDR2 is YFSETQ in the germline V gene. The CDR3 has 16 residues. The CDR3 DNA sequence: TGCGCCAGCAGCAGCGGTGGGACTTCCCACACAGATACGCAGTATTTT. This gives the protein CASSSGGTSHTDTQYF.

The rearrangement uses TRBV6-5 and TRBJ1-2; 7 nucleotides align to TRBD1. Germline assignment: CDR1 MNHEY and CDR2 SVGAGI. V shed 7 bases and J 5 bases; nucleotides not matched to a gene: 10. This CDR3 comprises 14 residues. Here the CDR3 reads CASTSRTGVYGYTF. The CDR3 bases are TGTGCCAGCACCTCCAGGACAGGCGTTTATGGCTACACCTTC.

The genes are TRBV2 and TRBJ1-1; TRBD1 matches at 7 bases. Trimming removed 6 bases from V and 0 bases from J; junction bases left unmatched: 7. The V gene's germline CDR1 is SNHLY and CDR2 FYNNEI. The CDR3 has 15 residues. The DNA for the CDR3 is TGTGCCAGCAGGAGCCGGGGACAGATGAACACTGAAGCTTTCTTT. This gives the protein CASRSRGQMNTEAFF.

The chain recombines TRBV2 with TRBJ2-5; 8 bases are a match to TRBD2. Germline CDR1 SNHLY, CDR2 FYNNEI. The CDR3 spans 15 residues. V shed 6 bases and J 2 bases; nucleotides not matched to a gene: 8. CDR3 amino acids: CASRLAAGGQETQYF. In DNA form, the CDR3 reads TGTGCCAGCAGGTTGGCGGCGGGGGGACAAGAGACCCAGTACTTC.

The V call is TRBV24-1, the J call TRBJ2-1; 12 bases map to TRBD2. The CDR3 has 16 residues. Per the germline V gene, CDR1 is KGHDR and CDR2 is SFDVKD. The V segment lost 4 bases and the J segment 13 bases; nucleotides outside the gene matches: 13. The CDR3 spells CATSEPSGRATGAQFF. CDR3 coding DNA: TGTGCCACCAGTGAGCCTAGCGGGAGGGCCACTGGGGCTCAGTTCTTC.

This chain links TRBV27 with TRBJ2-2; TRBD2 matches 9 bases. Germline V CDR1 and CDR2: MNHEY, SMNVEV (reference sequence). The CDR3 sequence is 15 residues long. V was pared by 6 bases and J by 8 bases, with 10 bases of the junction left unmatched. CDR3 sequence reads: CASSRGLARKGELFF. For the CDR3, the DNA is TGTGCCAGCAGCCGAGGACTAGCGAGAAAGGGGGAGCTGTTTTTT.